The present T cell receptor (beta chain) was sequenced within a study of T cell responses to AZD1222 COVID-19 vaccine. Study outcomes and limitations: Females outnumbered males among donors, who were mostly white British; clonal diversity was possibly underestimated.

On this clone: The antigen is undetermined.

Clones were sequenced by immunoSEQ multiplex PCR, and TCRdb holds only the in-frame ones, with some missing. Among some 150,000 clones, 80% to 90% were seen once, and the ten largest hold about 5.1%. With 0 bases clipped from V and 2 bases from J, the junction kept 5 bases outside the gene matches. This CDR3 region has 16 residues. Germline V gene sequence: CDR1 SGHTS, CDR2 YDEGEE. The sequence came from an adult in good health. The input for sequencing was peripheral blood, taken on day 0 of MenACWY control vaccination. The chain links TRBV5-8 to TRBJ1-2; 9 nucleotides agree with TRBD1. Here the CDR3 DNA reads TGTGCCAGCAGCTTGGATTTGGGACAGGGCAACTATGGCTACACCTTC. This sequence encodes CASSLDLGQGNYGYTF.